The clone carrying this TCR beta chain ranks as medium-sized. Each CDR3 protein is one row after TCRdb ran MiXCR on the 5' RACE reads. This table has over 2,500 distinct CDR3 sequences, 9.8% appearing once. This sample stems from a study of spatial heterogeneity in lung cancer. Study as a whole: Each time, sequencing found more beta-chain sequences than alpha-chain sequences. Every unique TCR and UMI combination, on average, appeared more than ten times in raw reads.

The time point denotes: sample taken at primary tumor resection. The approximately 67 donors had untreated early-stage non-small cell lung cancer. Unsorted whole RNA of tumor, nontumor lung or frozen PBMC was sequenced. This sample comprised normal lung tissue next to the tumor, obtained at surgery. This sequence originates from a male donor with early-stage non-small cell lung cancer.

CDR3 in DNA: TGTGCCAGCAGAGATCAGGGGAGGTACAATGAGCAGTTCTTC. This translates into CASRDQGRYNEQFF. The rearrangement uses TRBV6-1 and TRBJ2-1, with D perhaps TRBD1 or TRBD2 (6 bases each). V lost 6 bases and J lost 4, with 13 bases in between. The germline gives CDR1 MNHNS, CDR2 SASEGT. The CDR3 consists of 14 residues.